The clone carrying this TCR beta chain came up a few times. The antigen is not known. This CDR3 is built from 15 residues. The germline CDR1 and CDR2 sequences are SGDLS and YYNGEE. The V end was cut by 1 base, the J end by 4 bases, with 9 bases between. Clones were read by immunoSEQ multiplex PCR, and TCRdb kept only the in-frame ones, dropping some. The sample lists about 28,000 clones; more than 60% were seen once. Pools of viral peptides were used by the ViraFEST assay to expand antigen-specific CD4+ T cells ahead of sequencing. Between days 9 and 10 of culture, CD4+ T cells were separated out. The healthy vaccine recipients, who had no prior SARS-CoV-2 infection, showed negative nucleocapsid antibodies. This entry is derived from a study of vaccination effects on CD4 cells after COVID-19.

The chain has TRBV9 and TRBJ1-6, with D tentatively TRBD1 (6 bases). This sequence was found in a human donor who received a COVID-19 vaccine. The sequencing here drew on CD4+ T cells from PBMCs cultured with SARS-CoV-2 spike peptides, taken before COVID-19 vaccination. The CDR3 bases are TGTGCCAGCAGCGTACGGGACAAATATAATTCACCCCTCCACTTT. Protein sequence: CASSVRDKYNSPLHF.